This entry lists 2 T cell receptor beta chains sequenced from one sample in a study of graft-versus-host responses after intestinal transplantation. Clones were read by immunoSEQ multiplex PCR, and TCRdb kept only the in-frame ones, dropping some. The sample lists 3,000 to 4,000 clones, 72% occurring once. The graft tissue was processed, and this released both intraepithelial and lamina propria lymphocytes. The sample here was ileum tissue, taken 1,000 to 1,300 days after intestinal transplantation. The receptors were gathered from a human patient who received an intestinal transplant, so some T cells may come from the graft donor.

The V and J genes are TRBV10-3 and TRBJ1-5, with D unresolved. Trimming removed 0 bases at V and 0 bases at J, with 12 bases between. The CDR3 covers 17 residues. CDR1 and CDR2 from the germline V gene are ENHRY and SYGVKD. CDR3 coding DNA: TGTGCCATCAGTGAGTCGTTTGGTTCTTCTAGCAATCAGCCCCAGCATTTT. As protein: CAISESFGSSSNQPQHF.

V and J are TRBV10-2 and TRBJ2-1; TRBD2 matches 13 bases. Germline CDR1 and CDR2: WSHSY and SAAADI. The ends lost 3 bases at V and 9 bases at J; junction bases unmatched: 11. CDR3 length: 17 amino acids. The CDR3 coding sequence is TGCGCCAGCAGTGACCTATCCGGGACTAGCGGGATGGGTGAGCAGTTCTTC. Translating gives CASSDLSGTSGMGEQFF.